This is a list of T cell receptor beta chains from one sample in a study of identical twins. TCRdb passed the 5' RACE reads through MiXCR, listing each CDR3 protein once. Of around 670,000 distinct CDR3 sequences in the sample, 5.5% to 6.5% were seen once. The sample comprised naive T cells sorted from blood. These receptors all stem from a man younger than 30 in good health. The CDR3 runs from the conserved cysteine through the conserved F or W. Fields, in order: CDR3 protein, V gene.

cdr3_aa: CASSVEGGGEKLFF
v_call: TRBV9

cdr3_aa: CASSENRLNTEAFF
v_call: TRBV10-2

cdr3_aa: CASSLGTGPTDTQYF
v_call: TRBV4-3

cdr3_aa: CAISESLGVGQEGNQPQHF
v_call: TRBV10-3

cdr3_aa: CSAVNPTSGKQETQYF
v_call: TRBV20-1

cdr3_aa: CATSAPQREGRQETQYF
v_call: TRBV24-1

cdr3_aa: CASSQSTEQETQYF
v_call: TRBV4-2

cdr3_aa: CASRVAGDSPLHF
v_call: TRBV12-3/TRBV12-4

cdr3_aa: CASSYRPGLGGNEQFF
v_call: TRBV7-2

cdr3_aa: CSAIYRNTGELFF
v_call: TRBV20-1

cdr3_aa: CASSPLTVQPQHF
v_call: TRBV6-2/TRBV6-3

cdr3_aa: CSAPKDNGYTF
v_call: TRBV20-1

cdr3_aa: CASSQASSGRGNEQFF
v_call: TRBV3-1

cdr3_aa: CASSLALGSGRLNTGELFF
v_call: TRBV5-1

cdr3_aa: CATSREVFGGMNTEAFF
v_call: TRBV15

cdr3_aa: CAWSAGTNSNQPQHF
v_call: TRBV30

cdr3_aa: CASSDRTNTGELFF
v_call: TRBV2

cdr3_aa: CASSPRDSLSGGFF
v_call: TRBV7-9

cdr3_aa: CASSLAQGNSGANVLTF
v_call: TRBV5-1

cdr3_aa: CASSRDDSYNEQFF
v_call: TRBV5-1

cdr3_aa: CSVEQGNGKLFF
v_call: TRBV29-1

cdr3_aa: CASSLAYSYNEQFF
v_call: TRBV12-3/TRBV12-4

cdr3_aa: CATSDLGSHPEQFF
v_call: TRBV24-1